These T cell receptor beta chains were read from a single sample in a study of cytomegalovirus exposure and HLA in healthy donors. The protocol was immunoSEQ multiplex PCR, while the TCRdb copy is restricted to in-frame clones and leaves out a portion. The data contain almost 70,000 clones, nearly 96% of them singletons. The material sequenced was PBMCs. These receptor sequences come from a woman aged 18-30 years in good health and CMV-seropositive. Each CDR3 is given with its conserved first and last residue. Fields, in order: J gene, D gene, clone size, V gene, CDR3 DNA, CDR3 protein. D genes are given only for firm matches. Clone size is not always given. Where it is, it says once, few, many or a class for expanded clones.

J gene: TRBJ2-1
D gene: TRBD2
clone size: NA
V gene: TRBV5-1
CDR3 DNA: TGCGCCAGCAGCTTGGTTCTAGCGGGAGTATTGGATGAGCAGTTCTTC
CDR3 protein: CASSLVLAGVLDEQFF

J gene: TRBJ1-2
D gene: NA
clone size: NA
V gene: TRBV7-8
CDR3 DNA: TGTGCCAGCAGCCCCCCCGGGAATAGCTATGGCTACACCTTC
CDR3 protein: CASSPPGNSYGYTF

J gene: TRBJ2-2
D gene: TRBD2
clone size: once
V gene: TRBV27
CDR3 DNA: TGTGCCAGCAAGAATGGACTAGCGGGCATTAACACCGGGGAGCTGTTTTTT
CDR3 protein: CASKNGLAGINTGELFF

J gene: TRBJ2-7
D gene: TRBD2
clone size: NA
V gene: TRBV5-1
CDR3 DNA: TGCGCCAGCAGCTTGGCCGGGAGGGAAACCTACGAGCAGTACTTC
CDR3 protein: CASSLAGRETYEQYF

J gene: TRBJ1-1
D gene: NA
clone size: NA
V gene: TRBV19
CDR3 DNA: TGTGCCAGTAGTATTCTAGAGACGGACACTGAAGCTTTCTTT
CDR3 protein: CASSILETDTEAFF

J gene: TRBJ1-1
D gene: NA
clone size: NA
V gene: TRBV5-1
CDR3 DNA: TGCGCCAGCAGCTTGGGGAACAGGGTTACTGAAGCTTTCTTT
CDR3 protein: CASSLGNRVTEAFF

J gene: TRBJ2-1
D gene: NA
clone size: NA
V gene: TRBV6-4
CDR3 DNA: TGTGCCAGCAGTGATATGCCGCGGAGCTCCTACAATGAGCAGTTCTTC
CDR3 protein: CASSDMPRSSYNEQFF

J gene: TRBJ2-7
D gene: TRBD2
clone size: NA
V gene: TRBV28
CDR3 DNA: TGTGCCAGCAGTTTATTGTCTGAACTAGCGGGGGGCGAGCAGTACTTC
CDR3 protein: CASSLLSELAGGEQYF

J gene: TRBJ1-5
D gene: TRBD1
clone size: once
V gene: TRBV27
CDR3 DNA: TGTGCCAGCAGTCCTGGGACAGCCAGTCAGCCCCAGCATTTT
CDR3 protein: CASSPGTASQPQHF

J gene: TRBJ2-7
D gene: TRBD2
clone size: NA
V gene: TRBV4-1
CDR3 DNA: TGCGCCAGCAGCCAAGGCCTAGGCGGGAGGACGAGCTCCTACGAGCAGTACTTC
CDR3 protein: CASSQGLGGRTSSYEQYF

J gene: TRBJ2-1
D gene: TRBD1
clone size: NA
V gene: TRBV7-9
CDR3 DNA: TGTGCCAGCAGTTCGCCCGGGACAGGGTTGTCCGATGAGCAGTTCTTC
CDR3 protein: CASSSPGTGLSDEQFF

J gene: TRBJ2-5
D gene: NA
clone size: once
V gene: TRBV6-4
CDR3 DNA: TGTGCCACCTGGGCTAAGCAAGAGACCCAGTACTTC
CDR3 protein: CATWAKQETQYF

J gene: TRBJ2-3
D gene: NA
clone size: NA
V gene: TRBV14
CDR3 DNA: TGTGCCAGCAGCCAAGAAGCTAGTATCGGTACGCAGTATTTT
CDR3 protein: CASSQEASIGTQYF

J gene: TRBJ2-7
D gene: NA
clone size: NA
V gene: TRBV6-6
CDR3 DNA: TGTGCCAGCAGTTACTCGAGGACACTACTCAGCTACGAGCAGTACTTC
CDR3 protein: CASSYSRTLLSYEQYF

J gene: TRBJ2-4
D gene: TRBD2
clone size: once
V gene: TRBV30
CDR3 DNA: TGTGCCTGGAGTCTCCCCGGGGCGGGAGGGTCTGGCATTCAGTACTTC
CDR3 protein: CAWSLPGAGGSGIQYF

J gene: TRBJ2-7
D gene: TRBD1
clone size: NA
V gene: TRBV13
CDR3 DNA: TGTGCCAGCACACGGGACAGGGTTGCCGAGCAGTACTTC
CDR3 protein: CASTRDRVAEQYF

J gene: TRBJ1-1
D gene: TRBD1
clone size: NA
V gene: TRBV5-4
CDR3 DNA: TGTGCCAGCAGCCCGGGGACAGGGGGCGGCACTGAAGCTTTCTTT
CDR3 protein: CASSPGTGGGTEAFF

J gene: TRBJ2-2
D gene: NA
clone size: NA
V gene: TRBV28
CDR3 DNA: TGTGCCAGCAGTTTACCCCCCCAGGGCAGGAACACCGGGGAGCTGTTTTTT
CDR3 protein: CASSLPPQGRNTGELFF